Sequencing of this T cell receptor beta chain was carried out in a study of T cell responses to AZD1222 COVID-19 vaccine. Germline-derived CDR1 and CDR2 are SEHNR and FQNEAQ (reference sequence). CDR3 length equals 16 residues. J gave up 4 bases and V 5 bases, and 11 bases lay outside the gene matches. Combined were second doses at about 4 or about 12 weeks. Assay: immunoSEQ multiplex PCR; the TCRdb copy retains only in-frame clones and omits some. Found here are tens of thousands of clones, around 89% of them singletons; the top ten hold 9% to 13%. The receptor was isolated from an adult who received the AZD1222 COVID-19 vaccine. This rearrangement joins TRBV7-9 to TRBJ2-3; 8 nucleotides agree with TRBD2. This sample comprised peripheral blood, obtained 28 days after the second AZD1222 dose. The chain's CDR3 is CASSPGGVFAADTQYF. The DNA for the CDR3 is TGTGCCAGCAGCCCCGGGGGGGTATTCGCGGCAGATACGCAGTATTTT. Variable domain in full (rest from reference TRBV7-9 and TRBJ2-3): DTGVSQNPRHKITKRGQNVTFRCDPISEHNRLYWYRQTLGQGPEFLTYFQNEAQLEKSRLLSDRFSAERPKGSFSTLEIQRTEQGDSAMYLCASSPGGVFAADTQYFGPGTRLTVL.